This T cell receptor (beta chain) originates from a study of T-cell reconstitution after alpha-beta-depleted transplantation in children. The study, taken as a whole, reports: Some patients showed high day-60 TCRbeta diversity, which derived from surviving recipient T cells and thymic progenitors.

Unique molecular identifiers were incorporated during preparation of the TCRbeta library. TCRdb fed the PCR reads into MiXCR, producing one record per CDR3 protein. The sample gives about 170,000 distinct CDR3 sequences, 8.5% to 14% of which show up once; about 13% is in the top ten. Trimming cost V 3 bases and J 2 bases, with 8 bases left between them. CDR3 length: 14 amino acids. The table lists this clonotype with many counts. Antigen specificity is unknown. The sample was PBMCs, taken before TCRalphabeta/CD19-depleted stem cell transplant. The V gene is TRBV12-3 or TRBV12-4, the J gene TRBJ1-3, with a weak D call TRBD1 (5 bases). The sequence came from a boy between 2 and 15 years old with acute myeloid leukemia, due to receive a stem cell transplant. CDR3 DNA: TGTGCCAGCAGTTTCTTGGGGGCTGGAAACACCATATATTTT. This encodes CASSFLGAGNTIYF.